One and the same sample provided the 8 T cell receptor beta chains below, sequenced in a study of OX40 agonist ivuxolimab in advanced cancers. The repertoire was sequenced with immunoSEQ multiplex PCR; TCRdb's copy has only in-frame clones and lacks some. The sample yields around 43,000 clones, 86% seen once. Sequenced material: CD4+ or CD8+ T cells sorted from blood, taken in a trial of the OX40 agonist ivuxolimab. Receptor source: an adult with an advanced solid tumor such as melanoma, head and neck, liver or kidney cancer.

This chain joins TRBV11-2 and TRBJ2-7, with unresolved D. The V end lost 1 base, the J end lost 7 bases, and 2 bases lay between the germline ends. This CDR3 spans 10 amino acids. Germline CDR1 reads SGHAT; CDR2 reads FQNNGV. The CDR3 nucleotides read TGTGCCAGCAGCTTAGGGGAGCAGTACTTC. Its protein product is CASSLGEQYF.

V usage is TRBV2 and J usage is TRBJ2-4; 7 nucleotides line up with TRBD2. The junction had 6 bases not matched to a gene; V was cut back by 3 bases and J by 7 bases. The germline V gene encodes CDR1 SNHLY and CDR2 FYNNEI. This CDR3 is built from 14 residues. CDR3 nucleotides: TGTGCCAGCAGTGATTGGACTAGTTTGAACATTCAGTACTTC. Its protein product is CASSDWTSLNIQYF.

DNA for the CDR3: TGTGCCAGCAGCTTGCGGGGGGGGGACGGTAAGCAAGAGACCCAGTACTTC. Protein: CASSLRGGDGKQETQYF. The rearrangement joins TRBV7-8 to TRBJ2-5; 9 bases agree with TRBD2. Germline V gives CDR1 SGHVS, CDR2 FQNEAQ. The CDR3 is 17 residues long. The V segment lost 3 bases and the J segment 2 bases; nucleotides outside the gene matches: 10.

V and J are TRBV4-1 and TRBJ1-1; 11 nucleotides line up with TRBD1. The V gene end was trimmed by 5 bases and the J gene end by 4 bases; junction bases not matched to a gene: 6. This CDR3 has 15 residues. The germline CDR1 and CDR2 sequences are MGHRA and YSYEKL. DNA of the CDR3: TGCGCCAGCAGCGTGTACGGGACAGGGGGCACTGAAGCTTTCTTT. Its translation is CASSVYGTGGTEAFF.

The CDR3 is CSVDGTTIDEQFF. The CDR3 bases are TGCAGCGTTGACGGGACTACGATAGATGAGCAGTTCTTC. This rearrangement joins TRBV29-1 to TRBJ2-1; TRBD2 matches 7 bases. The V and J ends lost 3 bases and 8 bases, in that order; junction bases with no gene match: 7. CDR1 is SQVTM, CDR2 ANQGSEA, per germline. This CDR3 spans 13 amino acids.

This clone showed up just a few times. This chain uses TRBV28 with TRBJ1-5; 7 nucleotides match TRBD1. The J segment lost 4 bases and the V segment lost 6 bases, leaving 9 bases of the junction unmatched. The CDR3 is 15 amino acids. Looked up from germline, CDR1 is MDHEN and CDR2 is SYDVKM. CDR3 sequence: CASSQDRLGNQPQHF. The CDR3 region has the DNA TGTGCCAGCAGCCAGGACAGGTTAGGGAATCAGCCCCAGCATTTT.

The V call is TRBV7-9, the J call TRBJ2-2, with 8 bases aligning to TRBD1. This CDR3 spans 14 amino acids. Germline V lookup: CDR1 SEHNR, CDR2 FQNEAQ (reference sequence). The junction had 4 bases not matched to a gene; V was cut back by 4 bases and J by 6 bases. CDR3 sequence reads: CASSWDRSPGELFF. The CDR3 nucleotides read TGTGCCAGCAGCTGGGACAGGTCGCCCGGGGAGCTGTTTTTT.

This chain uses TRBV7-9 with TRBJ2-5; TRBD2 agrees at 11 bases. Losses at the gene ends were 5 bases for V and 3 bases for J; bases not matched to a gene: 5. CDR1 is SEHNR, CDR2 FQNEAQ, per germline (reference sequence). The CDR3 spans 15 residues. The chain's CDR3 is CASSTPTSGKETQYF. The DNA of the CDR3 is TGTGCCAGCAGCACCCCGACTAGCGGGAAAGAGACCCAGTACTTC.